The entry below gives a single TCR beta chain sequence along with its context. Antigen unknown. The entry originates in a study of vaccination and CD4 T cells after COVID-19. On the study more broadly: Two Hispanic individuals were among six male and four female convalescent patients. Cells were stimulated with overlapping spike peptide pools from SARS-CoV-2, HCoV-NL63, HCoV-OC43 and HCoV-229E.

CDR1 is MGHDK and CDR2 is SYGVNS in the germline V gene. CDR3 length equals 13 residues. V was trimmed by 6 bases and J by 5 bases, leaving 12 bases between them. An Oncomine TCR Beta short-read assay was used to sequence the DNA from cultured CD4+ T cells. TCRdb ran MiXCR on the PCR reads and lists one entry per CDR3 protein. The table has over 10,000 distinct CDR3 sequences, roughly 56% seen once. The treatment here: roughly 10-day PBMC culture with coronavirus spike peptide pools or control peptides (ViraFEST assay). PCR tests turned positive between March and December 2020, before US Alpha, Beta and Delta variants. After about eleven days of culture, CD4+ T cells were negatively selected.

The chain couples TRBV25-1 to TRBJ2-3; D is unclear. Input material: CD4+ T cells from blood, cultured in vitro. The TCR originated in a human donor who had recovered from COVID-19. DNA of the CDR3: TGTGCCAGCAGCGCCTGGCGGAGAGATACGCAGTATTTT. The encoded protein is CASSAWRRDTQYF.